Below, 22 T cell receptor beta chains from the same sample are listed, as sequenced in a study of T-cell memory formation after mild COVID-19. TCRdb recomputed calls from the 5' RACE reads with MiXCR, one row per CDR3 protein. This table has hundreds of thousands of distinct CDR3 sequences, approximately 15% appearing once. Sequenced: PBMCs or a T cell subset sorted from them (not recorded which). These receptors were taken from an adult woman who had mild COVID-19 (a few samples of this study predate the infection). Cell type and time point are not known.

This clonotype has a handful of counts. The chain joins TRBV7-9 to TRBJ2-7; D gene ambiguous. The V and J ends lost 1 base and 2 bases respectively, with 9 bases between them. The CDR3 runs to 14 residues. Germline lookup yields CDR1 SEHNR and CDR2 FQNEAQ (reference sequence). The CDR3, as DNA: TGTGCCAGCAGCTTAGACCGCCGGGCCTACGAGCAGTACTTC. Translating gives CASSLDRRAYEQYF.

There are a few counts of this clonotype. The V gene is TRBV15, the J gene TRBJ2-1; TRBD1 might be the D (5 bases). CDR3 size: 13 residues. Trimming removed 3 bases from V and 9 bases from J, with 12 bases in between. CDR1 and CDR2 (germline): LNHNV, YYDKDF (reference sequence). In nucleotides, the CDR3 is TGTGCCACCAGCAGGATCCAGGGCATTGAGCAGTTCTTC. The encoded protein is CATSRIQGIEQFF.

The table lists this clonotype with many counts. The chain links TRBV7-2 to TRBJ1-4, with TRBD1 matching 9 bases. Per germline, CDR1 SGHTA and CDR2 FQGNSA. The CDR3 covers 15 residues. V was pared by 5 bases and J by 5 bases, with 6 bases of the junction left unmatched. CDR3 in DNA: TGTGCCAGCAGCAGGGCCGGGACAGGGAATGAAAAACTGTTTTTT. Protein: CASSRAGTGNEKLFF.

This clonotype turned up a few times. The rearrangement links TRBV24-1 to TRBJ2-1; the D is unclear. V lost 12 bases and J 5 bases, leaving 16 bases between the germline ends. Germline V CDR1 and CDR2: KGHDR, SFDVKD. The CDR3 contains 13 residues. For the CDR3, the DNA is TGTGCCGCTCGAGCAAGGGCGAACAATGAGCAGTTCTTC. This encodes CAARARANNEQFF.

A few counts support this clonotype. The rearrangement links TRBV20-1 to TRBJ2-3; 12 bases fit TRBD2. V lost 5 bases and J lost 2; bases outside the gene matches: 2. Per the germline V gene, CDR1 is DFQATT and CDR2 is SNEGSKA (reference sequence). The CDR3 spans 14 residues. The CDR3 is CSAGLAGFTDTQYF. CDR3 nucleotides: TGCAGTGCTGGACTAGCGGGGTTCACAGATACGCAGTATTTT.

This chain uses TRBV11-2 with TRBJ2-3, with 8 bases aligning to TRBD2. The CDR3 contains 21 residues. Germline V lookup: CDR1 SGHAT, CDR2 FQNNGV. With V trimmed by 0 bases and J by 6 bases, 23 bases remained unmatched. CDR3 DNA: TGTGCCAGCAGCTTAGATCTGGCTAGCGGGTTTCGCCCCACTGTGAGGGATACGCAGTATTTT. This sequence encodes CASSLDLASGFRPTVRDTQYF.

This clonotype was counted between two and nine times. The rearrangement joins TRBV7-9 to TRBJ1-6, with a possible D match to TRBD1 (5 bases). Deletions cut 2 bases from V and 9 bases from J, with 11 bases between. Germline CDR1 and CDR2: SEHNR and FQNEAQ (reference sequence). The CDR3 runs 14 residues. The CDR3, as DNA: TGTGCCAGCAGCTTATCGCAGGGCCGTTCACCCCTCCACTTT. Encoded protein: CASSLSQGRSPLHF.

The sample holds many counts of this clonotype. The gene calls are TRBV6-5 and TRBJ2-7; D possibly corresponds to TRBD2 (7 bases). The CDR3 length is 15 residues. The V gene's germline CDR1 is MNHEY and CDR2 SVGAGI. Trimming stripped 5 bases from V and 7 bases from J, with 21 bases between. The CDR3 spells CASSQQGILGREQYF. For the CDR3, the DNA is TGTGCCAGCAGTCAACAGGGAATCCTCGGGAGGGAGCAGTACTTC.

This clonotype appeared many times. The rearrangement links TRBV7-6 to TRBJ2-2; no clear D. Between the trimmed V and J ends, which lost 2 bases and 1 base, there was a span of 8 bases. The CDR3 extends over 15 amino acids. The germline gives CDR1 SGHVS, CDR2 FNYEAQ. CDR3 sequence (DNA): TGTGCCAGCAGCTTACGAGTTGGGAACACCGGGGAGCTGTTTTTT. Protein sequence: CASSLRVGNTGELFF.

This clonotype occurred many times. V usage is TRBV5-1 and J usage is TRBJ2-2; 12 bases fit TRBD1. V was clipped by 5 bases and J by 5 bases; unmatched bases: 10. The CDR3 runs to 17 residues. CDR1 SGHRS and CDR2 YFSETQ come from the germline V gene. This CDR3 reads CASSSGTGGLRTGELFF. CDR3 sequence (DNA): TGCGCCAGCAGTTCCGGGACAGGGGGCTTACGGACCGGGGAGCTGTTTTTT.

The genes are TRBV12-3 or TRBV12-4 and TRBJ2-1; 8 bases line up with TRBD2. The CDR3 loop spans 17 amino acids. The junction had 15 bases not matched to a gene; V was cut back by 6 bases and J by 5 bases. In DNA, the CDR3 is TGTGCCAGCAGACCCACCGGCGCGGGACTAGTTCACAATGAGCAGTTCTTC. As protein: CASRPTGAGLVHNEQFF.

The chain carries TRBV18 and TRBJ2-7; TRBD1 matches at 9 bases. The germline V gene has CDR1 KGHSH and CDR2 LQKENI. This CDR3 is built from 18 residues. V trimming: 6 bases; J trimming: 4 bases; junction bases outside the gene matches: 19. CDR3 amino acids: CASSPDRGKTTGFYEQYF. The CDR3 DNA reads as TGTGCCAGCTCCCCCGACAGGGGGAAGACTACCGGTTTTTACGAGCAGTACTTC.

The rearrangement joins TRBV7-9 to TRBJ1-4; 7 nucleotides match TRBD1. The CDR3 is 16 residues long. Looked up from germline, CDR1 is SEHNR and CDR2 is FQNEAQ (reference sequence). Unmatched junction bases numbered 6, after V lost 5 bases and J lost 0 bases. The CDR3 reads CASSRGTVATNEKLFF. The CDR3 DNA sequence: TGTGCCAGCAGCCGCGGGACAGTTGCAACTAATGAAAAACTGTTTTTT.

In this sample, this clonotype turned up a few times. The V call is TRBV15, the J call TRBJ2-6, with D possibly matching TRBD1 (5 bases). Germline assignment: CDR1 LNHNV and CDR2 YYDKDF (reference sequence). The CDR3 length is 16 residues. V shed 3 bases and J shed 0 bases, with 9 bases lying between them. The CDR3 bases are TGTGCCACCAGCAGGAACCAGGGCTCTGGGGCCAACGTCCTGACTTTC. Its protein product is CATSRNQGSGANVLTF.

This clonotype turned up a few times. The J gene is TRBJ1-2, the V gene TRBV10-3; D is uncertain. CDR1 is ENHRY and CDR2 is SYGVKD in the germline V gene. This CDR3 has 14 amino acids. The ends were cut back, 5 bases at V and 3 bases at J, with 13 bases in the middle. The CDR3 sequence is CAISSQRDYYGYTF. The DNA of the CDR3 is TGTGCCATCAGTTCCCAGCGGGATTACTATGGCTACACCTTC.

This clonotype was seen at least ten times. The chain carries TRBV6-5 and TRBJ2-7; D unclear. The CDR3 length is 14 residues. The V end lost 0 bases, the J end lost 2 bases, and 8 bases lay between the germline ends. Germline V gene lookup returns CDR1 MNHEY and CDR2 SVGAGI. The CDR3 sequence is CASSYSPPPYEQYF. DNA of the CDR3: TGTGCCAGCAGTTACTCGCCACCGCCCTACGAGCAGTACTTC.

The chain carries TRBV24-1 and TRBJ1-2; D is uncertain. Germline CDR1 is KGHDR and CDR2 is SFDVKD. V lost 5 bases and J lost 4, with 10 bases in between. This CDR3 is built from 13 residues. CDR3 protein: CATSGAQSYGYTF. The CDR3 DNA reads as TGTGCCACCAGTGGGGCCCAAAGCTATGGCTACACCTTC.

The sample holds a few counts of this clonotype. The V and J genes are TRBV11-2 and TRBJ1-1, with D perhaps TRBD1 (5 bases). This CDR3 is built from 14 residues. With 6 bases removed from V and 0 bases from J, the gap between germline ends came to 11 bases. Germline V lookup: CDR1 SGHAT, CDR2 FQNNGV. The chain's CDR3 is CASRRGPLNTEAFF. The CDR3 DNA sequence: TGTGCCAGCAGGAGGGGTCCCTTGAACACTGAAGCTTTCTTT.

A note on this clonotype: An end of the junction differs from the germline gene, which may be a read error. The CDR3 DNA reads TGTGCCAGCAGAGAAGCTCCGGGGATGGCTTTCTTT. Its protein product is CASREAPGMAFF. The chain carries TRBV2 and TRBJ1-1; no clear D gene. The CDR3 spans 12 residues. Germline V gene sequence: CDR1 SNHLY, CDR2 FYNNEI. Variable domain in full (rest from reference TRBV2 and TRBJ1-1): EPEVTQTPSHQVTQMGQEVILRCVPISNHLYFYWYRQILGQKVEFLVSFYNNEISEKSEIFDDQFSVERPDGSNFTLKIRSTKLEDSAMYFCASREAPGMAFFGQGTRLTVV.

The rearrangement uses TRBV6-1 and TRBJ1-1; 11 bases align to TRBD1. The CDR3 totals 16 residues. Germline CDR1 MNHNS, CDR2 SASEGT. Germline trimming cut 6 bases from V and 6 bases from J; bases unmatched to any gene: 12. This CDR3 reads CASSDGSGTGGAEAFF. As DNA, the CDR3 is TGTGCCAGCAGCGACGGATCCGGGACAGGGGGGGCTGAAGCTTTCTTT.

This clonotype appeared once. This chain connects TRBV19 to TRBJ1-1; no clear D. CDR1 and CDR2 (germline): LNHDA, SQIVND (reference sequence). V lost 5 bases and J lost 4, with 20 bases in between. The length of the CDR3 is 16 residues. CDR3 coding DNA: TGTGCCAGTAGTTTCCCCCGATTGGGAGGGAGCACTGAAGCTTTCTTT. Translated: CASSFPRLGGSTEAFF.

In this sample, this clonotype turned up a few times. The chain recombines TRBV5-1 with TRBJ2-7; D is undetermined. This CDR3 is built from 12 residues. V dropped 0 bases and J dropped 4 bases, with 5 bases sitting between them. CDR1 is SGHRS and CDR2 is YFSETQ in the germline V gene. CDR3 region: CASSLEQYEQYF. The CDR3 region has the DNA TGCGCCAGCAGCTTGGAACAGTACGAGCAGTACTTC. Variable domain in full (rest from reference TRBV5-1 and TRBJ2-7): KAGVTQTPRYLIKTRGQQVTLSCSPISGHRSVSWYQQTPGQGLQFLFEYFSETQRNKGNFPGRFSGRQFSNSRSEMNVSTLELGDSALYLCASSLEQYEQYFGPGTRLTVT.